This passage covers 25 T cell receptor beta chains from one sample sequenced in a study of OX40 agonist ivuxolimab in advanced cancers. TCRdb keeps only in-frame clones here, not all; method: immunoSEQ multiplex PCR. The sample holds 50,000 to 55,000 clones; 75% to 90% are singletons and the top ten take around 0.7%. The sequencing used CD4+ or CD8+ T cells sorted from blood, collected in a trial of the OX40 agonist ivuxolimab. These receptors came from an adult with an advanced solid tumor such as melanoma, head and neck, liver or kidney cancer.

The chain carries TRBV19 and TRBJ1-4; D unresolved. V was cut by 5 bases and J by 8 bases, with 18 bases left in between. Germline CDR1 and CDR2: LNHDA and SQIVND (reference sequence). The CDR3 covers 15 residues. CDR3 protein: CASSSQTSTAEKLFF. The CDR3 bases are TGTGCCAGTAGTTCGCAGACCTCAACGGCCGAAAAACTGTTTTTT.

The chain is built from TRBV5-6 and TRBJ1-1; D unclear. The germline V gene has CDR1 SGHDT and CDR2 YYEEEE. This CDR3 comprises 14 residues. With 1 base removed from V and 2 bases from J, the gap between germline ends came to 9 bases. The DNA of the CDR3 is TGTGCCAGCAGCTTGAGGTTTCCTAACACTGAAGCTTTCTTT. This gives the protein CASSLRFPNTEAFF. Drawing the rest from reference TRBV5-6 and TRBJ1-1, the complete variable domain is DAGVTQSPTHLIKTRGQQVTLRCSPKSGHDTVSWYQQALGQGPQFIFQYYEEEERQRGNFPDRFSGHQFPNYSSELNVNALLLGDSALYLCASSLRFPNTEAFFGQGTRLTVV.

The rearrangement joins TRBV4-2 to TRBJ1-4; a possible D gene is TRBD1 (5 bases). This CDR3 has 16 residues. Between the trimmed V and J ends, which lost 1 base and 5 bases, there was a span of 14 bases. Germline V CDR1 and CDR2: LGHNA, YNFKEQ. CDR3 coding DNA: TGTGCCAGCAGCCAAGGCAGCCCGGGACGAAATGAAAAACTGTTTTTT. It codes for CASSQGSPGRNEKLFF.

This chain joins TRBV6-5 and TRBJ1-2; D might be TRBD1 (6 bases). The CDR3 has 14 residues. Germline values: CDR1 MNHEY, CDR2 SVGAGI. V was clipped by 5 bases and J by 1 base, with 11 bases between them. This CDR3 reads CASSKDRLNYGYTF. The CDR3 DNA is TGTGCCAGCAGTAAGGACAGACTTAACTATGGCTACACCTTC.

The chain combines TRBV14 with TRBJ1-1; TRBD1 might be the D (5 bases). Germline V gene sequence: CDR1 SGHDN, CDR2 FVKESK. Trimming left V 1 base short and J 3 bases short, with 12 bases between. The CDR3 is 15 amino acids. The CDR3 here is CASSQVQGGDTEAFF. In DNA, the CDR3 is TGTGCCAGCAGCCAAGTTCAGGGTGGGGACACTGAAGCTTTCTTT.

The rearrangement uses TRBV5-4 and TRBJ1-1, with D possibly TRBD1 on 5 matching bases. The CDR3 runs to 17 residues. Germline CDR1 reads SGHNT; CDR2 reads YYREEE (reference sequence). Deletions cut 4 bases from V and 0 bases from J, with 19 bases between. CDR3 in DNA: TGTGCCAGCAGCCCCCTGGGGGGTGGGAATATGAACACTGAAGCTTTCTTT. Its protein is CASSPLGGGNMNTEAFF.

The chain uses TRBV9 and TRBJ2-3, with a weak D call TRBD2 (6 bases). The length of the CDR3 is 13 residues. CDR1 SGDLS and CDR2 YYNGEE come from the germline V gene. Trimming pared 3 bases from V and 8 bases from J, leaving 13 bases between. The DNA of the CDR3 is TGTGCCAGCAGCGAGGGAATAGCGGCTACGCAGTATTTT. It specifies CASSEGIAATQYF.

This chain uses TRBV18 with TRBJ2-3, with 7 nucleotides matching TRBD1. CDR1 and CDR2 from the germline V gene are KGHSH and LQKENI. V lost 0 bases, J lost 6 bases, and 6 bases stayed unmatched. The CDR3 extends over 15 amino acids. CDR3 nucleotide sequence: TGTGCCAGCTCACCACCGACAGGGTCGGTCGATACGCAGTATTTT. Translation gives CASSPPTGSVDTQYF.

This clone has only one observation. The gene calls are TRBV5-6 and TRBJ2-7; TRBD2 aligns across 9 bases. The trim removed 3 bases at V and 2 bases at J, leaving 12 bases unmatched. The CDR3 length is 17 residues. The germline V gene has CDR1 SGHDT and CDR2 YYEEEE. CDR3 sequence: CASSWAPETSGTYEQYF. CDR3 nucleotides: TGTGCCAGCAGCTGGGCCCCCGAGACTAGCGGAACCTACGAGCAGTACTTC.

This clone was seen only a few times. This rearrangement joins TRBV10-3 to TRBJ2-3; 8 nucleotides match TRBD2. The V segment lost 9 bases and the J segment 2 bases; nucleotides outside the gene matches: 7. CDR3 length: 14 residues. The germline CDR1 and CDR2 sequences are ENHRY and SYGVKD. The DNA of the CDR3 is TGTGCCATGGGCGGGGGGACGACCACAGATACGCAGTATTTT. This translates into CAMGGGTTTDTQYF.

V and J are TRBV7-6 and TRBJ1-5; 9 bases are shared with TRBD1. CDR1 SGHVS and CDR2 FNYEAQ come from the germline V gene. The CDR3 totals 15 residues. After removal of 6 bases from V and 5 bases from J, the junction contained 8 bases not matched to a gene. The CDR3 DNA reads TGTGCCAGCAGTTCCTACAGGGGGCTAGATCAGCCCCAGCATTTT. Translated: CASSSYRGLDQPQHF.

The chain has TRBV7-8 and TRBJ1-5; tentatively, D is TRBD1 (5 bases). The germline gives CDR1 SGHVS, CDR2 FQNEAQ. The length of the CDR3 is 16 residues. Trimming removed 4 bases at V and 2 bases at J, with 15 bases between. CDR3 sequence reads: CASSSRTLGGNQPQHF. The CDR3 nucleotides read TGTGCCAGCAGCTCCCGGACATTGGGGGGCAATCAGCCCCAGCATTTT.

Here the CDR3 DNA reads TGTGCCATCAGGGCCGAGACAGGGATGAACACTGAAGCTTTCTTT. This encodes CAIRAETGMNTEAFF. The chain has TRBV10-3 and TRBJ1-1, with 7 bases that match TRBD1. Germline assignment: CDR1 ENHRY and CDR2 SYGVKD. V shed 6 bases, J shed 0 bases, and the junction held 7 bases outside the gene matches. CDR3 length: 15 residues.

This chain joins TRBV19 and TRBJ2-5, with TRBD1 matching over 9 bases. The CDR3 extends over 19 amino acids. V dropped 1 base and J dropped 2; count of bases not matched to a gene: 14. CDR1 is LNHDA and CDR2 is SQIVND in the germline V gene (reference sequence). The CDR3 sequence is CASSIALPGTGRRQETQYF. The CDR3 nucleotides are TGTGCCAGTAGTATAGCTCTCCCCGGGACAGGGAGAAGACAAGAGACCCAGTACTTC. The whole variable domain, filled in from reference TRBV19 and TRBJ2-5, reads DGGITQSPKYLFRKEGQNVTLSCEQNLNHDAMYWYRQDPGQGLRLIYYSQIVNDFQKGDIAEGYSVSREKKESFPLTVTSAQKNPTAFYLCASSIALPGTGRRQETQYFGPGTRLLVL.

The chain recombines TRBV4-2 with TRBJ1-1; 8 bases agree with TRBD1. The CDR3 is made up of 16 amino acids. With V trimmed by 1 base and J by 5 bases, 9 bases remained unmatched. Looked up from germline, CDR1 is LGHNA and CDR2 is YNFKEQ. The CDR3 loop reads CASSQVVSRGLTEAFF. For the CDR3, the DNA is TGTGCCAGCAGCCAAGTCGTCTCCAGGGGGCTGACTGAAGCTTTCTTT.

The chain has TRBV27 and TRBJ2-6, with 9 positions matching TRBD2. J was trimmed by 2 bases and V by 2 bases; bases with no gene match: 10. The germline V gene has CDR1 MNHEY and CDR2 SMNVEV (reference sequence). The CDR3 totals 19 residues. The CDR3 nucleotides are TGTGCCAGCAGTTTAAGTCCTAGCGGGGATTCCACTGGGGCCAACGTCCTGACTTTC. This encodes CASSLSPSGDSTGANVLTF.

This clone was seen more than once but under ten times. The V and J genes are TRBV7-9 and TRBJ2-2; D is unresolved. V lost 0 bases and J lost 3, with 5 bases in between. Germline V lookup: CDR1 SEHNR, CDR2 FQNEAQ (reference sequence). The CDR3 sequence is 14 residues long. The DNA for the CDR3 is TGTGCCAGCAGCTTAGCGCTTGACACCGGGGAGCTGTTTTTT. Translation gives CASSLALDTGELFF. The full variable domain, rest sourced from reference TRBV7-9 and TRBJ2-2, is DTGVSQNPRHKITKRGQNVTFRCDPISEHNRLYWYRQTLGQGPEFLTYFQNEAQLEKSRLLSDRFSAERPKGSFSTLEIQRTEQGDSAMYLCASSLALDTGELFFGEGSRLTVL.

CDR3: CASSLRGDTIYF. CDR3 nucleotides: TGTGCCAGCAGCCTCAGGGGGGACACCATATATTTT. V usage is TRBV9 and J usage is TRBJ1-3, with 7 bases that match TRBD1. The CDR3 extends over 12 amino acids. Germline loops: CDR1 SGDLS, CDR2 YYNGEE. V was pared by 4 bases and J by 8 bases, with 3 bases of the junction left unmatched. The entire variable domain, with the rest obtained from reference TRBV9 and TRBJ1-3, is as follows: DSGVTQTPKHLITATGQRVTLRCSPRSGDLSVYWYQQSLDQGLQFLIQYYNGEERAKGNILERFSAQQFPDLHSELNLSSLELGDSALYFCASSLRGDTIYFGEGSWLTVV.

V is TRBV7-9 and J is TRBJ2-5; D may be TRBD2 (5 bases). The ends were cut back, 1 base at V and 5 bases at J, with 11 bases in the middle. The CDR3 extends over 14 amino acids. CDR1 and CDR2 (germline): SEHNR, FQNEAQ (reference sequence). The CDR3, as DNA: TGTGCCAGCAGCTTAGTACTAGGCGTGGAGACCCAGTACTTC. As protein: CASSLVLGVETQYF.

The rearrangement links TRBV29-1 to TRBJ1-2; 7 bases line up with TRBD1. The CDR3 length is 11 residues. In germline, CDR1 is SQVTM, CDR2 ANQGSEA. The J segment lost 4 bases and the V segment lost 7 bases, leaving 3 bases of the junction unmatched. CDR3 region: CSAGQLYGYTF. The CDR3 DNA is TGCAGCGCGGGACAGCTCTATGGCTACACCTTC.

This clone has just a few counts. This sequence joins TRBV9 and TRBJ1-1; a possible D gene is TRBD1 (5 bases). This CDR3 region has 12 residues. CDR1 and CDR2 from the germline V gene are SGDLS and YYNGEE. V lost 3 bases, J lost 8 bases, and 11 bases lay in between. CDR3 sequence reads: CASSGGGAEAFF. The CDR3 DNA follows: TGTGCCAGCAGCGGTGGGGGAGCGGAAGCTTTCTTT.

The table lists this clone with a few counts. For the CDR3, the DNA is TGTGCCAGCAGCACCGACAGGGAACTTGAAGCTTTCTTT. Protein: CASSTDRELEAFF. The chain combines TRBV7-9 with TRBJ1-1; 7 nucleotides match TRBD1. CDR1 is SEHNR, CDR2 FQNEAQ, per germline (reference sequence). J lost 7 bases, V lost 5 bases, and 7 bases had no gene match. The CDR3 is 13 residues long. The variable domain in full, completed from reference TRBV7-9 and TRBJ1-1, reads DTGVSQNPRHKITKRGQNVTFRCDPISEHNRLYWYRQTLGQGPEFLTYFQNEAQLEKSRLLSDRFSAERPKGSFSTLEIQRTEQGDSAMYLCASSTDRELEAFFGQGTRLTVV.

V gene TRBV27 combines with J gene TRBJ1-1; D gene ambiguous. The ends were cut back, 2 bases at V and 4 bases at J, with 8 bases in the middle. Germline CDR1 reads MNHEY; CDR2 reads SMNVEV (reference sequence). The CDR3 consists of 13 residues. The CDR3 bases are TGTGCCAGCAGTTTAGGGCTGGGCACTGAAGCTTTCTTT. Protein: CASSLGLGTEAFF.

This rearrangement joins TRBV5-1 to TRBJ2-1; D not resolved. Germline V lookup: CDR1 SGHRS, CDR2 YFSETQ. V shed 3 bases and J shed 0 bases, with 16 bases lying between them. There are 17 residues in the CDR3. The CDR3: CASSSALQRPSYNEQFF. The CDR3 DNA reads TGCGCCAGCAGCTCCGCTCTTCAGAGGCCCTCCTACAATGAGCAGTTCTTC.

V is TRBV7-8 and J is TRBJ1-1, with TRBD1 identical over 8 bases. Germline CDR1 and CDR2: SGHVS and FQNEAQ. V shed 5 bases and J 6 bases; nucleotides not matched to a gene: 5. The CDR3 has 13 residues. In DNA form, the CDR3 reads TGTGCCAGCAGCCCAGGACAGGGTGCTGAAGCTTTCTTT. It specifies CASSPGQGAEAFF.